What follows are 23 T cell receptor beta chains derived from one specimen sequenced in a study of technical replicates of blood from a few donors. The repertoire was sequenced with immunoSEQ multiplex PCR; TCRdb's copy has only in-frame clones and lacks some. The sample yields about 81,000 clones, nearly 97% seen once. Sequencing was carried out using T cells isolated from PBMCs. The receptor source for this set is a human donor in good health.

The gene calls are TRBV6-5 and TRBJ1-5; a possible D gene is TRBD1 (5 bases). Germline V gene lookup returns CDR1 MNHEY and CDR2 SVGAGI. V was clipped by 3 bases and J by 5 bases, with 11 bases between them. This CDR3 has 14 amino acids. DNA for the CDR3: TGTGCCAGCAGTTATGTGTCAGGGTATCAGCCCCAGCATTTT. This codes for CASSYVSGYQPQHF.

This sequence joins TRBV2 and TRBJ2-7; D gene ambiguous. Trimming left V 7 bases short and J 6 bases short, with 4 bases between. This CDR3 region has 9 residues. CDR1 is SNHLY, CDR2 FYNNEI, per germline. The CDR3 DNA reads TGTGCCAGCACTCCCGAGCAGTACTTC. Translation gives CASTPEQYF.

The rearrangement uses TRBV5-1 and TRBJ2-5; D remains ambiguous. The germline CDR1 and CDR2 sequences are SGHRS and YFSETQ. Deletions cut 2 bases from V and 2 bases from J, with 4 bases between. The CDR3 has 12 amino acids. CDR3 in amino acids: CASSLEQETQYF. CDR3 coding DNA: TGCGCCAGCAGCTTAGAGCAAGAGACCCAGTACTTC.

J is TRBJ2-1 and V is TRBV6-1; TRBD2 aligns across 9 bases. Germline trimming cut 5 bases from V and 15 bases from J; bases unmatched to any gene: 17. From germline, CDR1 is MNHNS and CDR2 SASEGT. CDR3 length: 15 residues. The CDR3 is CASSTSGTSQSSRFF. The CDR3 region has the DNA TGTGCCAGCAGTACAAGCGGGACTAGCCAATCTTCGCGGTTCTTC.

This chain joins TRBV6-1 and TRBJ2-1; D is perhaps TRBD2 (6 bases). CDR1 MNHNS and CDR2 SASEGT come from the germline V gene. The germline V and J ends were trimmed by 10 bases and 8 bases, with 24 bases remaining between them. This CDR3 spans 15 amino acids. The CDR3 DNA is TGTGCCAACCCCGCGTGGCGGGATCCCACCCATGAGCAGTTCTTC. Protein sequence: CANPAWRDPTHEQFF.

The chain is built from TRBV7-9 and TRBJ2-3, with TRBD1 as a possible D gene (6 bases). V lost 5 bases to trimming and J lost 0 bases, with 18 bases between them. Germline V lookup: CDR1 SEHNR, CDR2 FQNEAQ (reference sequence). The CDR3 loop spans 17 amino acids. The CDR3 DNA sequence: TGTGCCAGCAGCGTCCCCACAGGGTATGGGAGCACAGATACGCAGTATTTT. Translation: CASSVPTGYGSTDTQYF.

The chain is built from TRBV9 and TRBJ2-2, with D possibly matching TRBD2 (5 bases). V was pared by 2 bases and J by 1 base, with 15 bases between. The CDR3 length is 17 residues. CDR1 SGDLS and CDR2 YYNGEE come from the germline V gene. DNA of the CDR3: TGTGCCAGCAGCGTCCCAAGTAGCGTCGGGAACACCGGGGAGCTGTTTTTT. Translation: CASSVPSSVGNTGELFF.

The CDR3 nucleotides read TGTGCCAGCAGTTTAAGTTTCCGGGATCTTTCCTACAATGAGCAGTTCTTC. Translating it yields CASSLSFRDLSYNEQFF. The chain is built from TRBV28 and TRBJ2-1; a weak D match, TRBD2 (5 bases). Germline assignment: CDR1 MDHEN and CDR2 SYDVKM. The germline V and J ends were trimmed by 2 bases and 1 base, with 15 bases remaining between them. The CDR3 is 17 amino acids. The full variable domain, with the rest looked up from reference TRBV28 and TRBJ2-1, is DVKVTQSSRYLVKRTGEKVFLECVQDMDHENMFWYRQDPGLGLRLIYFSYDVKMKEKGDIPEGYSVSREKKERFSLILESASTNQTSMYLCASSLSFRDLSYNEQFFGPGTRLTVL.

This chain connects TRBV6-5 to TRBJ2-5; D unresolved. CDR1 and CDR2 from the germline V gene are MNHEY and SVGAGI. With 1 base removed from V and 4 bases from J, the gap between germline ends came to 10 bases. The length of the CDR3 is 14 residues. In DNA form, the CDR3 reads TGTGCCAGCAGTTACTGGGCAGTCGGAGAGACCCAGTACTTC. It translates to CASSYWAVGETQYF.

V gene TRBV14 combines with J gene TRBJ1-2; 8 bases map to TRBD1. V lost 1 base to trimming and J lost 5 bases; unmatched junction nucleotides: 6. The CDR3 sequence is 15 residues long. Germline-derived CDR1 and CDR2 are SGHDN and FVKESK. As DNA, the CDR3 is TGTGCCAGCAGCCAAGGTGGGACAGGACGTTATGGCTACACCTTC. Its protein product is CASSQGGTGRYGYTF.

The chain is built from TRBV6-5 and TRBJ1-2, with 7 bases lining up with TRBD1. The CDR3 is 13 amino acids. Germline V CDR1 and CDR2: MNHEY, SVGAGI. The V segment lost 7 bases and the J segment 5 bases; nucleotides outside the gene matches: 7. This chain's CDR3 is CASTQDREYGYTF. CDR3 in DNA: TGTGCCAGCACCCAAGACAGGGAATATGGCTACACCTTC.

This clone has just one count. In the same sample, other DNA sequences code for this CDR3. The chain links TRBV5-1 to TRBJ1-5; D ambiguous. The V gene lost 0 bases and the J gene lost 2 bases, with 9 bases spanning the gap. The germline CDR1 and CDR2 sequences are SGHRS and YFSETQ. CDR3 size: 15 residues. The CDR3, as DNA: TGCGCCAGCAGCTTGGATCCGGGAGGCAATCAGCCCCAGCATTTT. Protein product: CASSLDPGGNQPQHF. Looking up the rest from reference TRBV5-1 and TRBJ1-5 gives the full variable domain: KAGVTQTPRYLIKTRGQQVTLSCSPISGHRSVSWYQQTPGQGLQFLFEYFSETQRNKGNFPGRFSGRQFSNSRSEMNVSTLELGDSALYLCASSLDPGGNQPQHFGDGTRLSIL.

The V and J genes are TRBV15 and TRBJ2-3, with 9 bases aligning to TRBD2. V was pared by 8 bases and J by 4 bases, with 7 bases of the junction left unmatched. This CDR3 is built from 14 residues. Germline values: CDR1 LNHNV, CDR2 YYDKDF (reference sequence). CDR3 region: CATGRREGPDTQYF. The CDR3 DNA follows: TGTGCCACCGGGAGGCGGGAGGGCCCAGATACGCAGTATTTT.

V usage is TRBV7-3 and J usage is TRBJ2-1; 14 bases agree with TRBD2. CDR1 is SGHTA and CDR2 is FQGTGA in the germline V gene. V lost 5 bases, J lost 8 bases, and 2 bases stayed unmatched. This CDR3 region has 14 residues. For the CDR3, the DNA is TGTGCCAGCAGCAGACTAGCGGGAGGGCATGAGCAGTTCTTC. The encoded protein is CASSRLAGGHEQFF.

The V call is TRBV9, the J call TRBJ2-7, with TRBD1 identical over 8 bases. This CDR3 region has 14 residues. V shed 2 bases, J shed 4 bases, and the junction held 5 bases outside the gene matches. Germline loops: CDR1 SGDLS, CDR2 YYNGEE. CDR3 sequence (DNA): TGTGCCAGCAGCGTCTCGACAGGGGAGTACGAGCAGTACTTC. Protein: CASSVSTGEYEQYF.

J is TRBJ2-5 and V is TRBV2; 7 positions match TRBD2. The junction had 5 bases not matched to a gene; V was cut back by 0 bases and J by 4 bases. Germline V CDR1 and CDR2: SNHLY, FYNNEI. The CDR3 runs to 15 residues. The CDR3 loop is CASSEARSGGETQYF. CDR3 nucleotides: TGTGCCAGCAGTGAAGCGCGATCGGGGGGAGAGACCCAGTACTTC.

This rearrangement joins TRBV27 to TRBJ2-5; D is unclear. Germline-derived CDR1 and CDR2 are MNHEY and SMNVEV (reference sequence). The CDR3 runs 14 residues. V shed 3 bases and J shed 1 base, with 9 bases lying between them. CDR3 sequence: CASSFSGGQETQYF. In DNA form, the CDR3 reads TGTGCCAGCAGTTTCAGTGGCGGCCAAGAGACCCAGTACTTC.

In DNA form, the CDR3 reads TGTGCCACGTTACTAGCGGGAGGGGGGAATGAGCAGTTCTTC. It codes for CATLLAGGGNEQFF. This rearrangement joins TRBV10-3 to TRBJ2-1; TRBD2 agrees at 13 bases. The J segment lost 7 bases and the V segment lost 10 bases, leaving 7 bases of the junction unmatched. Germline lookup yields CDR1 ENHRY and CDR2 SYGVKD. The CDR3 has 14 residues.

The J gene is TRBJ1-2, the V gene TRBV7-6, with unresolved D. This CDR3 has 16 amino acids. From germline, CDR1 is SGHVS and CDR2 FNYEAQ. V dropped 1 base and J dropped 4 bases, with 16 bases sitting between them. DNA for the CDR3: TGTGCCAGCAGCTTAGAATTGGCGGGCTCGGGCTATGGCTACACCTTC. Amino acids: CASSLELAGSGYGYTF.

To note about this clone: The DNA is omitted, as the CDR3 cannot be located on it reliably, and the CDR3 follows TCRdb's listing. The J gene is TRBJ1-2, the V gene TRBV6-5; the listed D gene, TRBD1, was not tested against the DNA. The CDR3 length equals 14 residues, ends included. Germline CDR1 reads MNHEY; CDR2 reads SVGAGI. CDR3 amino acids: CASSSGQGEDGYTF.

The gene calls are TRBV2 and TRBJ2-1; 7 nucleotides align to TRBD2. V gave up 2 bases and J gave up 2 bases; unmatched junction bases: 12. This CDR3 has 18 amino acids. Per germline, CDR1 SNHLY and CDR2 FYNNEI. The DNA of the CDR3 is TGTGCCAGCAGTGAATGGCCTAGCGGAGAGCGGGCCTACAATGAGCAGTTCTTC. Residues: CASSEWPSGERAYNEQFF.

This chain links TRBV12-5 with TRBJ2-2; D perhaps matches TRBD2 (6 bases). The CDR3 sequence is 18 residues long. The V end was cut by 5 bases, the J end by 1 base, with 20 bases between. The germline CDR1 and CDR2 sequences are LGHNT and FRNRAP. CDR3 nucleotides: TGTGCTAGTGGTCAGTCCCGGGACTGGGACGGGAACACCGGGGAGCTGTTTTTT. The encoded protein is CASGQSRDWDGNTGELFF.

This clone was observed a few times. The V call is TRBV6-1, the J call TRBJ2-7; 10 nucleotides line up with TRBD2. CDR3 length: 13 residues. With V trimmed by 5 bases and J by 7 bases, 5 bases remained unmatched. Looked up from germline, CDR1 is MNHNS and CDR2 is SASEGT. The CDR3 bases are TGTGCCAGCAGTCTAGCGGGAGCTGATGAGCAGTACTTC. Its protein product is CASSLAGADEQYF.